A single sample gave rise to the 4 T cell receptor beta chains below, sequenced in a study of beta chain features in type 1 diabetes. The study, taken as a whole, reports: People with Type 1 diabetes carried modestly yet significantly shorter TCRB CDR3s in all four CD4+ subsets.

No antigen has been identified for these receptors. cDNA synthesis used the whole RNA isolate, giving expressed TCRB sequences. Measured with immunoSEQ multiplex PCR; TCRdb has only the in-frame clones, and not every one. The sample lists 250,000 to 300,000 clones; 13% to 15% were seen once. The source material was naive CD4+ T cells from blood. Receptors were obtained from a man between 25 and 39 years old with type 1 diabetes.

This clone showed up just a few times. The genes are TRBV4-2 and TRBJ2-3, with 8 bases identical to TRBD2. The CDR3 runs 15 residues. V shed 6 bases and J 7 bases; nucleotides not matched to a gene: 12. The V gene's germline CDR1 is LGHNA and CDR2 YNFKEQ. As DNA, the CDR3 is TGTGCCAGCAGTAACAGGCTAGCGGGTGAGAATACGCAGTATTTT. It yields the protein CASSNRLAGENTQYF.

The V call is TRBV19, the J call TRBJ1-5; possibly TRBD1 for D (5 bases). This CDR3 contains 13 residues. Germline lookup yields CDR1 LNHDA and CDR2 SQIVND (reference sequence). Trimming removed 8 bases from V and 6 bases from J, with 14 bases in between. As DNA, the CDR3 is TGTGCCAGTTCTTCCAGGGCCGGTCAGCCCCAGCATTTT. This encodes CASSSRAGQPQHF.

Details on this clone: The same CDR3 can be traced to other DNA sequences in this sample. The genes are TRBV7-3 and TRBJ1-1; no reliable D call. Germline lookup yields CDR1 SGHTA and CDR2 FQGTGA. Trimming took off 5 bases at V and 1 base at J, with 8 bases between the two ends. The CDR3 length is 13 residues. CDR3 residues: CASSLRQNTEAFF. The CDR3 DNA reads TGTGCCAGCAGCCTCCGACAGAACACTGAAGCTTTCTTT.

This clone was seen more than once but under ten times. This sequence joins TRBV5-1 and TRBJ2-1; 10 bases agree with TRBD1. Per germline, CDR1 SGHRS and CDR2 YFSETQ. V gave up 2 bases and J gave up 8 bases; unmatched junction bases: 10. The CDR3 runs to 16 residues. The DNA of the CDR3 is TGCGCCAGCAGCTTACTAAGGACAGGGGGTAGCGATGAGCAGTTCTTC. Translating it yields CASSLLRTGGSDEQFF. Using reference TRBV5-1 and TRBJ2-1 for the parts outside the CDR3, the full variable domain is KAGVTQTPRYLIKTRGQQVTLSCSPISGHRSVSWYQQTPGQGLQFLFEYFSETQRNKGNFPGRFSGRQFSNSRSEMNVSTLELGDSALYLCASSLLRTGGSDEQFFGPGTRLTVL.